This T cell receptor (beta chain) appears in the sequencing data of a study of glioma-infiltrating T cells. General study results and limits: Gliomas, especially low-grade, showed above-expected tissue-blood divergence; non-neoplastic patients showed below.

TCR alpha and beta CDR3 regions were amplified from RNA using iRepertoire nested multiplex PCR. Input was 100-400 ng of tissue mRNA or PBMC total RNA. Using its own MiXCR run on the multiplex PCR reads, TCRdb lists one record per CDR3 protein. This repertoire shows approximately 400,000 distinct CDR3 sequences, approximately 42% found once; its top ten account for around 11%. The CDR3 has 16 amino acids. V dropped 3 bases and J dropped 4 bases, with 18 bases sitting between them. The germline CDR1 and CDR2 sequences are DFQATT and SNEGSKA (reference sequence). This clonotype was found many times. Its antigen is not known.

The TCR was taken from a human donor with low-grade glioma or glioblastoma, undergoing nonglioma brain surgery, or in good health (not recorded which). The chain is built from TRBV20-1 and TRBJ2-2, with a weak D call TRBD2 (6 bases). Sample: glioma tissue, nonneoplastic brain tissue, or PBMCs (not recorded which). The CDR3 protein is CSASPTLMGGTGELFF. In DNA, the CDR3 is TGCAGTGCTAGTCCGACTCTCATGGGAGGCACCGGGGAGCTGTTTTTT.